These 30 T cell receptor beta chains originate from one sample sequenced in a study of cytomegalovirus exposure and HLA in healthy donors. PCR employed 60 Vbeta and 13 Jbeta primers. Only in-frame clones appear in the TCRdb table, and some are missing; sequencing was by immunoSEQ multiplex PCR. The sample holds hundreds of thousands of clones; around 85% are singletons and the top ten take about 0.2%. Sequencing input: PBMCs. Receptors were obtained from a girl aged 2 to 10 in good health and CMV-seronegative.

The chain has TRBV5-4 and TRBJ2-7; a possible D gene is TRBD1 (7 bases). Germline values: CDR1 SGHNT, CDR2 YYREEE (reference sequence). This CDR3 contains 15 residues. The V gene lost 2 bases and the J gene lost 3 bases, with 15 bases spanning the gap. CDR3 in DNA: TGTGCCAGCAGCTTTAGGAGGGGGCCGGACTACGAGCAGTACTTC. It translates to CASSFRRGPDYEQYF. Variable domain in full (rest from reference TRBV5-4 and TRBJ2-7): ETGVTQSPTHLIKTRGQQVTLRCSSQSGHNTVSWYQQALGQGPQFIFQYYREEENGRGNFPPRFSGLQFPNYSSELNVNALELDDSALYLCASSFRRGPDYEQYFGPGTRLTVT.

This clone was recorded only once. The chain carries TRBV15 and TRBJ2-7, with 7 positions matching TRBD1. Germline V gives CDR1 LNHNV, CDR2 YYDKDF (reference sequence). V trimming: 4 bases; J trimming: 2 bases; junction bases outside the gene matches: 11. The length of the CDR3 is 16 residues. The CDR3 is CATSKAGGTPTYEQYF. The CDR3 region has the DNA TGTGCCACCAGCAAGGCAGGGGGTACTCCCACCTACGAGCAGTACTTC.

The V call is TRBV13, the J call TRBJ2-4; 8 bases are shared with TRBD1. The germline gives CDR1 PRHDT, CDR2 FYEKMQ (reference sequence). This CDR3 contains 17 residues. J lost 2 bases, V lost 5 bases, and 11 bases had no gene match. The CDR3 sequence: CASSPTGVEVTKNIQYF. CDR3 nucleotide sequence: TGTGCCAGCAGCCCGACAGGGGTGGAAGTAACCAAAAACATTCAGTACTTC.

V usage is TRBV2 and J usage is TRBJ2-5; the match to TRBD2 covers 9 bases. This CDR3 is 16 amino acids long. J was trimmed by 5 bases and V by 6 bases; bases with no gene match: 13. Germline loops: CDR1 SNHLY, CDR2 FYNNEI. As DNA, the CDR3 is TGTGCCAGCAGCGCGACTCTGGCGGGGGGGCGGGAGACCCAGTACTTC. Amino acids: CASSATLAGGRETQYF.

The chain joins TRBV11-2 to TRBJ1-1, with D perhaps matching TRBD1 (5 bases). The CDR3 is made up of 13 amino acids. Per the germline V gene, CDR1 is SGHAT and CDR2 is FQNNGV. Deletions cut 6 bases from V and 0 bases from J, with 8 bases between. CDR3 in amino acids: CASRSGLNTEAFF. The CDR3 DNA reads TGTGCCAGCAGGTCAGGGTTGAACACTGAAGCTTTCTTT.

The CDR3 spells CASSEAKGHFNQPQHF. The CDR3 nucleotides read TGTGCCAGCAGTGAAGCGAAGGGGCACTTCAATCAGCCCCAGCATTTT. The chain carries TRBV6-1 and TRBJ1-5; TRBD1 might be the D (5 bases). V was shortened by 0 bases and J by 3 bases, with 12 bases between the two germline ends. CDR3 length equals 16 residues. CDR1 and CDR2 (germline): MNHNS, SASEGT.

Here the CDR3 reads CASSLGVPQETQYF. The CDR3 nucleotides read TGCGCCAGCAGCTTGGGAGTCCCCCAAGAGACCCAGTACTTC. V gene TRBV5-1 combines with J gene TRBJ2-5; D is ambiguous. This CDR3 spans 14 amino acids. Germline CDR1 is SGHRS and CDR2 is YFSETQ. Deletions cut 0 bases from V and 1 base from J, with 7 bases between.

The gene calls are TRBV19 and TRBJ2-1; 10 nucleotides line up with TRBD2. The germline gives CDR1 LNHDA, CDR2 SQIVND (reference sequence). V shed 0 bases and J 4 bases; nucleotides not matched to a gene: 3. The CDR3 loop spans 16 amino acids. Here the CDR3 reads CASSIDSGGIYNEQFF. CDR3 DNA: TGTGCCAGTAGTATAGATAGCGGGGGGATTTACAATGAGCAGTTCTTC.

The chain has TRBV7-2 and TRBJ2-3; the D is unclear. V was pared by 5 bases and J by 2 bases, with 5 bases between. Germline CDR1 is SGHTA and CDR2 is FQGNSA. The CDR3 totals 12 residues. CDR3 DNA sequence: TGTGCCAGCAGCCCACACACAGATACGCAGTATTTT. It yields the protein CASSPHTDTQYF.

This rearrangement joins TRBV5-1 to TRBJ2-2; D is possibly TRBD1 (5 bases). There are 16 residues in the CDR3. The ends were cut back, 3 bases at V and 3 bases at J, with 15 bases in the middle. CDR1 SGHRS and CDR2 YFSETQ come from the germline V gene. The CDR3 loop is CASSSEQGIDTGELFF. CDR3 nucleotides: TGCGCCAGCAGCTCGGAGCAGGGTATCGACACCGGGGAGCTGTTTTTT.

The chain links TRBV5-3 to TRBJ1-2; 7 bases fit TRBD1. TRBV5-3 is classed as an ORF, of uncertain function. J gave up 5 bases and V 4 bases, and 8 bases lay outside the gene matches. CDR3 length: 14 residues. The CDR3 loop reads CARSGRDSTYGYTF. The CDR3 bases are TGTGCCAGAAGCGGACGGGACAGTACTTATGGCTACACCTTC.

The chain recombines TRBV2 with TRBJ1-4, with D unresolved. The CDR3 loop spans 16 amino acids. Deletions cut 6 bases from V and 0 bases from J, with 14 bases between. CDR1 and CDR2 from the germline V gene are SNHLY and FYNNEI. CDR3 in DNA: TGTGCCAGCAGCGCCTACCTTTCTTCAACTAATGAAAAACTGTTTTTT. Translated: CASSAYLSSTNEKLFF.

Only one count was recorded for this clone. The genes are TRBV5-6 and TRBJ1-1, with D uncertain. There are 16 residues in the CDR3. Germline CDR1 SGHDT, CDR2 YYEEEE. Trimming took off 1 base at V and 3 bases at J, with 16 bases between the two ends. The CDR3 loop reads CASSLPSLTEHTEAFF. The CDR3 DNA is TGTGCCAGCAGCTTGCCATCTTTAACAGAACACACTGAAGCTTTCTTT.

This clone was observed once. V gene TRBV4-1 combines with J gene TRBJ1-2, with a possible D match to TRBD1 (5 bases). With 3 bases removed from V and 6 bases from J, the gap between germline ends came to 11 bases. CDR3 length equals 13 residues. The germline V gene has CDR1 MGHRA and CDR2 YSYEKL. CDR3 DNA: TGCGCCAGCAGCCAGGGGCCCCGAAATGGCTACACCTTC. It is translated as CASSQGPRNGYTF.

This rearrangement joins TRBV4-1 to TRBJ2-5, with D perhaps matching TRBD2 (5 bases). The CDR3 is 15 residues long. CDR1 is MGHRA and CDR2 is YSYEKL in the germline V gene. V was shortened by 1 base and J by 3 bases, with 12 bases between the two germline ends. CDR3: CASSQVVSREETQYF. CDR3 sequence (DNA): TGCGCCAGCAGCCAAGTGGTATCGAGGGAAGAGACCCAGTACTTC.

The chain has TRBV5-1 and TRBJ1-4, with D possibly being TRBD1 (5 bases). Trimming removed 0 bases at V and 5 bases at J, with 11 bases between. Germline loops: CDR1 SGHRS, CDR2 YFSETQ. This CDR3 is built from 15 residues. CDR3 coding DNA: TGCGCCAGCAGCTTGGCCGTCGCAGGGAATGAAAAACTGTTTTTT. It yields the protein CASSLAVAGNEKLFF.

This sequence joins TRBV11-3 and TRBJ2-3, with no clear D. CDR1 is SGHNT, CDR2 YENEEA, per germline. The ends were cut back, 4 bases at V and 5 bases at J, with 7 bases in the middle. The CDR3 length is 12 residues. The CDR3 spells CASSSQRDTQYF. The CDR3, as DNA: TGTGCCAGCAGCTCTCAGCGAGATACGCAGTATTTT. Using reference TRBV11-3 and TRBJ2-3 for the parts outside the CDR3, the full variable domain is EAGVVQSPRYKIIEKKQPVAFWCNPISGHNTLYWYLQNLGQGPELLIRYENEEAVDDSQLPKDRFSAERLKGVDSTLKIQPAELGDSAVYLCASSSQRDTQYFGPGTRLTVL.

The V and J genes are TRBV25-1 and TRBJ2-1; TRBD2 aligns across 10 bases. J gave up 12 bases and V 2 bases, and 10 bases lay outside the gene matches. The CDR3 sequence is 15 residues long. Germline CDR1 MGHDK, CDR2 SYGVNS. CDR3 region: CASSEGLAGVEAQFF. The DNA for the CDR3 is TGTGCCAGCAGTGAAGGTCTAGCGGGAGTAGAGGCGCAGTTCTTC. The variable domain in full, with the rest retrieved from reference TRBV25-1 and TRBJ2-1, is EADIYQTPRYLVIGTGKKITLECSQTMGHDKMYWYQQDPGMELHLIHYSYGVNSTEKGDLSSESTVSRIRTEHFPLTLESARPSHTSQYLCASSEGLAGVEAQFFGPGTRLTVL.

This rearrangement joins TRBV30 to TRBJ2-1, with D unresolved. CDR1 is GTSNPN, CDR2 SVGIG, per germline (reference sequence). There are 15 residues in the CDR3. Trimming took off 3 bases at V and 2 bases at J, with 14 bases between the two ends. CDR3: CAWRGLGSTYNEQFF. CDR3 DNA: TGTGCCTGGAGGGGCCTTGGGTCCACCTACAATGAGCAGTTCTTC.

The V gene is TRBV5-1, the J gene TRBJ1-2; TRBD1 is a possible D gene (5 bases). V lost 0 bases and J lost 4, with 13 bases in between. The germline CDR1 and CDR2 sequences are SGHRS and YFSETQ. CDR3 length: 15 amino acids. DNA for the CDR3: TGCGCCAGCAGCTTGGGGGGCAGCCCGGGCTATGGCTACACCTTC. Its protein product is CASSLGGSPGYGYTF.

The V call is TRBV7-2, the J call TRBJ2-7; 7 nucleotides align to TRBD1. CDR1 is SGHTA and CDR2 is FQGNSA in the germline V gene. Trimming cost V 7 bases and J 4 bases; bases outside gene matches: 4. The CDR3 contains 12 residues. The CDR3: CASTLTGYEQYF. Written as DNA, the CDR3 is TGTGCCAGCACCCTGACAGGGTACGAGCAGTACTTC.

The genes are TRBV29-1 and TRBJ1-1; a weak D match, TRBD1 (6 bases). The CDR3 consists of 14 residues. Germline V gene lookup returns CDR1 SQVTM and CDR2 ANQGSEA. Trimming removed 5 bases at V and 4 bases at J, with 17 bases between. The CDR3 DNA reads TGCAGCGTTTGGGGGCGGGGGCTTGGCACTGAAGCTTTCTTT. Its protein product is CSVWGRGLGTEAFF.

The J gene is TRBJ1-4, the V gene TRBV5-1; TRBD1 is a possible D gene (6 bases). The V end was cut by 2 bases, the J end by 4 bases, with 9 bases between. Germline-derived CDR1 and CDR2 are SGHRS and YFSETQ. The CDR3 totals 14 residues. CDR3 in DNA: TGCGCCAGCAGCTTACAGGGACATAATGAAAAACTGTTTTTT. Residues: CASSLQGHNEKLFF.

There are a few counts of this clone. The chain uses TRBV6-5 and TRBJ1-4; 11 bases match TRBD1. CDR1 MNHEY and CDR2 SVGAGI come from the germline V gene. The CDR3 spans 14 residues. V lost 6 bases and J lost 6; bases outside the gene matches: 3. CDR3 coding DNA: TGTGCCAGCAGGGGGACAGGGGGATATGAAAAACTGTTTTTT. Translation gives CASRGTGGYEKLFF.

The chain employs TRBV27 and TRBJ2-2, with D perhaps matching TRBD1 (5 bases). With 1 base removed from V and 3 bases from J, the gap between germline ends came to 12 bases. Germline CDR1 reads MNHEY; CDR2 reads SMNVEV (reference sequence). The CDR3 covers 16 residues. The CDR3 DNA sequence: TGTGCCAGCAGTTTATTCTCAGGGCGCGACACCGGGGAGCTGTTTTTT. Its protein product is CASSLFSGRDTGELFF.

The V gene is TRBV5-4, the J gene TRBJ1-1; 11 positions agree with TRBD1. CDR3 size: 16 residues. The V segment lost 4 bases and the J segment 4 bases; nucleotides outside the gene matches: 9. Germline CDR1 SGHNT, CDR2 YYREEE (reference sequence). CDR3 DNA sequence: TGTGCCAGCAGCCGGGGTGGACAGGGGGCTGTCACTGAAGCTTTCTTT. Encoded protein: CASSRGGQGAVTEAFF.

The chain recombines TRBV4-1 with TRBJ2-7, with D possibly matching TRBD1 (5 bases). This CDR3 is 14 amino acids long. Germline V gives CDR1 MGHRA, CDR2 YSYEKL. V lost 3 bases and J lost 5, with 14 bases in between. The CDR3 DNA follows: TGCGCCAGCAGCCACTTAGGGGCGGAGAACGAGCAGTACTTC. Translated: CASSHLGAENEQYF.

The rearrangement links TRBV5-1 to TRBJ1-2; 9 positions agree with TRBD1. V dropped 3 bases and J dropped 7; count of bases not matched to a gene: 7. The CDR3 spans 14 residues. The V gene's germline CDR1 is SGHRS and CDR2 YFSETQ. Here the CDR3 reads CASSSSGQGFGYTF. As DNA, the CDR3 is TGCGCCAGCAGCTCCTCGGGACAGGGCTTTGGCTACACCTTC. The full variable domain, with the rest looked up from reference TRBV5-1 and TRBJ1-2, is KAGVTQTPRYLIKTRGQQVTLSCSPISGHRSVSWYQQTPGQGLQFLFEYFSETQRNKGNFPGRFSGRQFSNSRSEMNVSTLELGDSALYLCASSSSGQGFGYTFGSGTRLTVV.

This clone was counted a single time. At one of its ends the junction is not consistent with the germline gene, which may arise from a read error. V and J are TRBV7-9 and TRBJ2-1, with TRBD2 matching over 12 bases. The CDR3 covers 14 residues. Per the germline V gene, CDR1 is SEHNR and CDR2 is FQNEAQ (reference sequence). CDR3 nucleotides: TGTGCCAGCAGCCTAGCGGGAGGGCAAAATGAGCAGTTCTTC. Residues: CASSLAGGQNEQFF.

In its sample, this clone was seen a few times. The chain recombines TRBV2 with TRBJ1-4, with 9 bases lining up with TRBD1. CDR3 length: 13 residues. V trimming: 6 bases; J trimming: 8 bases; junction bases outside the gene matches: 4. Germline CDR1 is SNHLY and CDR2 is FYNNEI. In DNA, the CDR3 is TGTGCCAGCAGAGGGACAGGGAGAGAAAAACTGTTTTTT. Translated, it gives CASRGTGREKLFF. Full variable domain (rest looked up from reference TRBV2 and TRBJ1-4): EPEVTQTPSHQVTQMGQEVILRCVPISNHLYFYWYRQILGQKVEFLVSFYNNEISEKSEIFDDQFSVERPDGSNFTLKIRSTKLEDSAMYFCASRGTGREKLFFGSGTQLSVL.